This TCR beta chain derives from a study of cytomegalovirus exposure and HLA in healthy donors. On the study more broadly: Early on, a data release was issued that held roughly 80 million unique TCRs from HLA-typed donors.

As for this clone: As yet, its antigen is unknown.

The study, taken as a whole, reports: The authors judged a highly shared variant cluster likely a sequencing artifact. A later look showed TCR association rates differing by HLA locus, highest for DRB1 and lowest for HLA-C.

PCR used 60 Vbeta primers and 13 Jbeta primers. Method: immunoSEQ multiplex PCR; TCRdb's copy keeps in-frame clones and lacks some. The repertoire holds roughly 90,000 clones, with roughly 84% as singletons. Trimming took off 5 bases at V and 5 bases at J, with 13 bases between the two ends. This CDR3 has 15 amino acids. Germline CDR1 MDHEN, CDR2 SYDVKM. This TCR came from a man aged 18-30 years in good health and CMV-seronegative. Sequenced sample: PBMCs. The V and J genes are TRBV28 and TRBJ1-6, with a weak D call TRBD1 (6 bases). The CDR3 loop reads CASSVVQGNNSPLHF. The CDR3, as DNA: TGTGCCAGCAGTGTCGTACAGGGAAATAATTCACCCCTCCACTTT.